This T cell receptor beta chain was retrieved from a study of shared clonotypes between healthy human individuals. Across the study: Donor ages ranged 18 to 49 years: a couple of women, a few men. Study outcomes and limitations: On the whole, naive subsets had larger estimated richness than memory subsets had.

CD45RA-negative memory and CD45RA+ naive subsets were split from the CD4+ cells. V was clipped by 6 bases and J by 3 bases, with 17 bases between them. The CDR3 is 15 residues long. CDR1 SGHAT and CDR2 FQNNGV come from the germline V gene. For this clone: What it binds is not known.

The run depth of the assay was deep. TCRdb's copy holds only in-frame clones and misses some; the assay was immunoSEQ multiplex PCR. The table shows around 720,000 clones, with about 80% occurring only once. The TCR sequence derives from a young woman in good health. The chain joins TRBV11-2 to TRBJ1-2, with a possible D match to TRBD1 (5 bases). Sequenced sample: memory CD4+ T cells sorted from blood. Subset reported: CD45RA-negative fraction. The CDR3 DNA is TGTGCCAGCAGACAAACTAGGGGTCTCTACTATGGCTACACCTTC. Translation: CASRQTRGLYYGYTF. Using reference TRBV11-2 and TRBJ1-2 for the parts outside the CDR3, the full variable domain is EAGVAQSPRYKIIEKRQSVAFWCNPISGHATLYWYQQILGQGPKLLIQFQNNGVVDDSQLPKDRFSAERLKGVDSTLKIQPAKLEDSAVYLCASRQTRGLYYGYTFGSGTRLTVV.